This T cell receptor (beta chain) was captured by sequencing in a study of radiation and T cells in renal cell carcinoma. There are 14 residues in the CDR3. Germline lookup yields CDR1 SGHVS and CDR2 FQNEAQ. V lost 3 bases, J lost 2 bases, and 2 bases stayed unmatched. About this clone itself: Its antigen is undetermined.

Time point: blood 2 weeks post-SBRT. The sample's treatment: 15 Gy SBRT to primary tumor, nephrectomy 4 weeks later. Assay used: immunoSEQ multiplex PCR; TCRdb lists only in-frame clones, some missing. The data contain about 120,000 clones, 81% of them seen just once; the ten biggest clones take up roughly 6%. Study-level results: Top tumor clonotypes rose in blood 2 weeks post-radiation, then contracted.

The material sequenced was blood, taken from a patient whose treatment included radiotherapy and nephrectomy. The TCR comes from a man between 50 and 59 years old with renal cell carcinoma. The V and J genes are TRBV7-8 and TRBJ1-1; 8 bases line up with TRBD1. The CDR3, as DNA: TGTGCCAGCAGCTTCGACAGGGGTAACACTGAAGCTTTCTTT. This translates into CASSFDRGNTEAFF.